The 29 T cell receptor beta chains below come from one sample, sequenced in a study of OX40 agonist ivuxolimab in advanced cancers. Clones were read by immunoSEQ multiplex PCR, and TCRdb kept only the in-frame ones, dropping some. The table lists 35,000 to 45,000 clones, roughly 92% of them singletons. The sample consisted of CD4+ or CD8+ T cells sorted from blood, taken in a trial of the OX40 agonist ivuxolimab. Every receptor here comes from an adult with an advanced solid tumor such as melanoma, head and neck, liver or kidney cancer.

The sample holds a few counts of this clone. The genes are TRBV6-5 and TRBJ1-2; the match to TRBD1 covers 11 bases. This CDR3 spans 14 amino acids. V lost 6 bases and J lost 1; bases outside the gene matches: 1. The germline V gene has CDR1 MNHEY and CDR2 SVGAGI. The CDR3 protein is CASRGQGVNYGYTF. CDR3 nucleotide sequence: TGTGCCAGCAGGGGACAGGGGGTTAACTATGGCTACACCTTC.

V and J are TRBV27 and TRBJ2-6; tentative D call: TRBD2 (6 bases). Trimming shortened V by 5 bases and J by 2 bases, and 10 bases separated the two germline ends. The CDR3 covers 15 residues. CDR1 and CDR2 (germline): MNHEY, SMNVEV (reference sequence). Here the CDR3 reads CASSPSGAGANVLTF. CDR3 DNA sequence: TGTGCCAGCAGTCCCTCGGGGGCTGGGGCCAACGTCCTGACTTTC.

The chain is built from TRBV9 and TRBJ2-2; weak D call: TRBD2 (6 bases). CDR1 and CDR2 from the germline V gene are SGDLS and YYNGEE. This CDR3 has 14 amino acids. V lost 0 bases, J lost 6 bases, and 9 bases lay in between. CDR3 region: CASSVAGAAGELFF. CDR3 DNA sequence: TGTGCCAGCAGCGTAGCGGGAGCGGCCGGGGAGCTGTTTTTT.

The gene calls are TRBV9 and TRBJ2-7, with D perhaps TRBD2 (5 bases). This CDR3 is 14 amino acids long. Trimming left V 0 bases short and J 4 bases short, with 11 bases between. In germline, CDR1 is SGDLS, CDR2 YYNGEE. This CDR3 is CASSVEPSQYEQYF. In DNA form, the CDR3 reads TGTGCCAGCAGCGTAGAACCTAGCCAGTACGAGCAGTACTTC.

The chain couples TRBV27 to TRBJ1-1; no definite D call. CDR1 and CDR2 from the germline V gene are MNHEY and SMNVEV (reference sequence). V was pared by 5 bases and J by 1 base, with 11 bases between. The CDR3 has 14 residues. The CDR3: CASSPPFGNTEAFF. The CDR3, as DNA: TGTGCCAGCAGTCCCCCCTTTGGGAACACTGAAGCTTTCTTT.

The rearrangement joins TRBV29-1 to TRBJ1-2; D perhaps matches TRBD1 (5 bases). Germline V gives CDR1 SQVTM, CDR2 ANQGSEA. Between the trimmed V and J ends, which lost 3 bases and 4 bases, there was a span of 12 bases. This CDR3 has 13 amino acids. The CDR3: CSVDSGEGYGYTF. Written as DNA, the CDR3 is TGCAGCGTTGATTCGGGGGAGGGCTATGGCTACACCTTC. The variable domain in full, completed from reference TRBV29-1 and TRBJ1-2, reads SAVISQKPSRDICQRGTSLTIQCQVDSQVTMMFWYRQQPGQSLTLIATANQGSEATYESGFVIDKFPISRPNLTFSTLTVSNMSPEDSSIYLCSVDSGEGYGYTFGSGTRLTVV.

The chain has TRBV27 and TRBJ2-7; D is perhaps TRBD2 (6 bases). CDR3 length: 13 amino acids. The germline CDR1 and CDR2 sequences are MNHEY and SMNVEV (reference sequence). Trimming cost V 6 bases and J 6 bases, with 15 bases left between them. The CDR3: CASSQRLATEQYF. The CDR3 DNA is TGTGCCAGCAGCCAAAGGCTAGCGACCGAGCAGTACTTC.

The chain joins TRBV28 to TRBJ1-1; TRBD1 is a possible D gene (6 bases). The CDR3 is 13 amino acids. The germline CDR1 and CDR2 sequences are MDHEN and SYDVKM. The V and J ends lost 4 bases and 7 bases respectively, with 13 bases between them. The CDR3 DNA reads as TGTGCCAGCAGTTCCCAGGGGACCGATGAAGCTTTCTTT. Translating gives CASSSQGTDEAFF.

The rearrangement joins TRBV19 to TRBJ2-4; TRBD2 might be the D (7 bases). Trimming took 3 bases from V and 4 from J, leaving 16 bases between them. Germline CDR1 is LNHDA and CDR2 is SQIVND (reference sequence). There are 16 residues in the CDR3. This CDR3 reads CASSIGVEGGKNIQYF. The CDR3 nucleotides are TGTGCCAGTAGTATTGGGGTGGAGGGGGGGAAAAACATTCAGTACTTC.

The chain recombines TRBV9 with TRBJ2-5, with 10 bases fitting TRBD2. V was pared by 0 bases and J by 4 bases, with 6 bases of the junction left unmatched. The CDR3 has 16 residues. In germline, CDR1 is SGDLS, CDR2 YYNGEE. CDR3 amino acids: CASSVEKREGRETQYF. The DNA for the CDR3 is TGTGCCAGCAGCGTAGAGAAGCGGGAGGGCCGAGAGACCCAGTACTTC.

The V and J genes are TRBV6-1 and TRBJ2-2; TRBD2 aligns across 14 bases. This CDR3 has 19 residues. With 4 bases clipped from V and 0 bases from J, the junction kept 7 bases outside the gene matches. Germline assignment: CDR1 MNHNS and CDR2 SASEGT. DNA of the CDR3: TGTGCCAGCAGTGGGGGGACTAGCGGGAGCTTCGCGAACACCGGGGAGCTGTTTTTT. Translated, it gives CASSGGTSGSFANTGELFF.

The rearrangement links TRBV5-1 to TRBJ2-7; perhaps TRBD1 as D (6 bases). The CDR3 consists of 14 residues. Germline CDR1 SGHRS, CDR2 YFSETQ. Between the trimmed V and J ends, which lost 2 bases and 1 base, there was a span of 10 bases. The CDR3 DNA sequence: TGCGCCAGCAGCTTTAACAGGGTATCCTACGAGCAGTACTTC. Its protein is CASSFNRVSYEQYF.

This chain joins TRBV7-6 and TRBJ2-5, with TRBD2 as a possible D gene (6 bases). From germline, CDR1 is SGHVS and CDR2 FNYEAQ. Trimming removed 5 bases at V and 5 bases at J, with 15 bases between. The CDR3 loop spans 14 amino acids. The DNA of the CDR3 is TGTGCCAGCAGCCTGGCCCCTAGCGTGGAGACCCAGTACTTC. Its protein is CASSLAPSVETQYF.

V gene TRBV28 combines with J gene TRBJ1-3, with a weak D call TRBD1 (5 bases). This CDR3 is built from 13 residues. The germline gives CDR1 MDHEN, CDR2 SYDVKM. With 8 bases removed from V and 4 bases from J, the gap between germline ends came to 12 bases. This CDR3 reads CASGDPPGNTIYF. The CDR3 coding sequence is TGTGCCAGCGGGGACCCACCAGGAAACACCATATATTTT.

The V call is TRBV7-9, the J call TRBJ1-1; D might be TRBD1 (5 bases). The CDR3 totals 14 residues. The germline gives CDR1 SEHNR, CDR2 FQNEAQ (reference sequence). V dropped 0 bases and J dropped 1 base, with 6 bases sitting between them. CDR3: CASSLAGQNTEAFF. The CDR3 nucleotides read TGTGCCAGCAGCTTAGCGGGGCAGAACACTGAAGCTTTCTTT.

This chain connects TRBV6-5 to TRBJ2-3; no clear D. CDR3 length equals 13 residues. CDR1 MNHEY and CDR2 SVGAGI come from the germline V gene. V lost 0 bases and J 6 bases, leaving 7 bases between the germline ends. CDR3 in DNA: TGTGCCAGCAGTTACTCGCGCGGTGATACGCAGTATTTT. Translated: CASSYSRGDTQYF.

V gene TRBV11-2 combines with J gene TRBJ2-5, with D maybe TRBD1 (6 bases). The DNA matches TRBJ2-7 better at its end, which makes the J call doubtful. The CDR3 totals 14 residues. CDR1 and CDR2 from the germline V gene are SGHAT and FQNNGV. The CDR3 sequence: CASSRSGVGNEQYF. The CDR3 bases are TGTGCCAGCAGTAGGTCAGGGGTAGGGAACGAGCAGTACTTC.

V and J are TRBV2 and TRBJ2-1; 10 bases are shared with TRBD1. V lost 4 bases to trimming and J lost 7 bases; unmatched junction nucleotides: 7. CDR1 and CDR2 from the germline V gene are SNHLY and FYNNEI. CDR3 size: 15 residues. DNA for the CDR3: TGTGCCAGCAGTGTAAGACAGGGGGCGGAAAATGAGCAGTTCTTC. Protein: CASSVRQGAENEQFF.

The V gene is TRBV11-2, the J gene TRBJ2-2, with TRBD2 matching over 8 bases. CDR3 length: 15 amino acids. Germline CDR1 and CDR2: SGHAT and FQNNGV. The ends lost 3 bases at V and 5 bases at J; junction bases unmatched: 5. The CDR3 sequence: CASSLGTRLTGELFF. The DNA for the CDR3 is TGTGCCAGCAGCTTGGGGACTAGATTGACCGGGGAGCTGTTTTTT.

The V gene is TRBV18, the J gene TRBJ2-4; 8 bases are a match to TRBD1. The CDR3 runs to 18 residues. CDR1 KGHSH and CDR2 LQKENI come from the germline V gene. The ends lost 4 bases at V and 0 bases at J; junction bases unmatched: 11. The CDR3 DNA reads as TGTGCCAGCTCACTGGACAGGGACAGGACTCTAGCCAAAAACATTCAGTACTTC. As protein: CASSLDRDRTLAKNIQYF. Together with reference TRBV18 and TRBJ2-4, the CDR3 gives the full variable domain: NAGVMQNPRHLVRRRGQEARLRCSPMKGHSHVYWYRQLPEEGLKFMVYLQKENIIDESGMPKERFSAEFPKEGPSILRIQQVVRGDSAAYFCASSLDRDRTLAKNIQYFGAGTRLSVL.

The V gene is TRBV7-9, the J gene TRBJ2-7, with D unclear. Trimming stripped 5 bases from V and 0 bases from J, with 5 bases between. Germline assignment: CDR1 SEHNR and CDR2 FQNEAQ (reference sequence). This CDR3 has 12 amino acids. The CDR3, as DNA: TGTGCCAGCAGCCCAAACTCCTACGAGCAGTACTTC. This gives the protein CASSPNSYEQYF. The full variable domain, in which reference TRBV7-9 and TRBJ2-7 provide the parts outside the CDR3, is DTGVSQNPRHKITKRGQNVTFRCDPISEHNRLYWYRQTLGQGPEFLTYFQNEAQLEKSRLLSDRFSAERPKGSFSTLEIQRTEQGDSAMYLCASSPNSYEQYFGPGTRLTVT.

The chain joins TRBV7-8 to TRBJ2-7; a weak D match, TRBD2 (5 bases). V lost 5 bases and J 3 bases, leaving 11 bases between the germline ends. In germline, CDR1 is SGHVS, CDR2 FQNEAQ. The CDR3 sequence is 13 residues long. CDR3 DNA: TGTGCCAGCAGCCAAGGACTGAGCTACGAGCAGTACTTC. Translating it yields CASSQGLSYEQYF.

This sequence joins TRBV15 and TRBJ2-7; no firm D call. From germline, CDR1 is LNHNV and CDR2 YYDKDF (reference sequence). V dropped 1 base and J dropped 3 bases, with 10 bases sitting between them. This CDR3 region has 14 residues. CDR3 sequence: CATSRVSPSYEQYF. The CDR3 DNA is TGTGCCACCAGCAGAGTTTCCCCTAGCTACGAGCAGTACTTC.

The chain employs TRBV11-2 and TRBJ2-3; TRBD1 matches at 7 bases. J lost 6 bases, V lost 4 bases, and 10 bases had no gene match. Per the germline V gene, CDR1 is SGHAT and CDR2 is FQNNGV. This CDR3 is 15 amino acids long. DNA of the CDR3: TGTGCCAGCAGCTCGGGACAGCGAAGCTCGGATACGCAGTATTTT. Residues: CASSSGQRSSDTQYF.

This chain connects TRBV12-5 to TRBJ1-1, with D possibly matching TRBD1 (6 bases). Trimming took off 7 bases at V and 2 bases at J, with 14 bases between the two ends. Germline V CDR1 and CDR2: LGHNT, FRNRAP. The CDR3 spans 14 residues. The CDR3 DNA sequence: TGTGCTAGTGCCGCGGACAGTAGCAACACTGAAGCTTTCTTT. It is translated as CASAADSSNTEAFF. The variable domain in full, completed from reference TRBV12-5 and TRBJ1-1, reads DARVTQTPRHKVTEMGQEVTMRCQPILGHNTVFWYRQTMMQGLELLAYFRNRAPLDDSGMPKDRFSAEMPDATLATLKIQPSEPRDSAVYFCASAADSSNTEAFFGQGTRLTVV.

This clone came up a few times. The V and J genes are TRBV2 and TRBJ1-5, with D unclear. Germline CDR1 and CDR2: SNHLY and FYNNEI. Between the trimmed V and J ends, which lost 6 bases and 2 bases, there was a span of 11 bases. The CDR3 runs 14 residues. The CDR3 is CASRGPQGNQPQHF. The CDR3 nucleotides read TGTGCCAGCAGGGGCCCCCAGGGCAATCAGCCCCAGCATTTT.

V gene TRBV6-5 combines with J gene TRBJ2-1; 13 bases map to TRBD2. The germline V gene has CDR1 MNHEY and CDR2 SVGAGI. There are 15 residues in the CDR3. Trimming removed 4 bases from V and 9 bases from J; junction bases left unmatched: 6. CDR3 nucleotides: TGTGCCAGCAGTTCCCCCACTAGCGGGAGGGGTGAGCAGTTCTTC. Translation: CASSSPTSGRGEQFF.

The chain is built from TRBV6-6 and TRBJ1-4, with TRBD1 identical over 7 bases. Losses at the gene ends were 8 bases for V and 2 bases for J; bases not matched to a gene: 2. The germline V gene encodes CDR1 MNHNY and CDR2 SVGAGI (reference sequence). The CDR3 has 13 amino acids. CDR3 amino acids: CASRDSTNEKLFF. For the CDR3, the DNA is TGTGCCAGCCGGGACAGCACTAATGAAAAACTGTTTTTT.

The DNA of the CDR3 is TGTGCCAGCAGCCCCACAGGGAACACCGGGGAGCTGTTTTTT. It yields the protein CASSPTGNTGELFF. The rearrangement uses TRBV11-2 and TRBJ2-2; perhaps TRBD1 as D (5 bases). CDR3 size: 14 residues. CDR1 and CDR2 (germline): SGHAT, FQNNGV. V was cut by 5 bases and J by 1 base, with 8 bases left in between.